What follows describes a single TCR beta chain. Then a second PCR, running about 6 to 11 cycles, was carried out with a sample-barcoded 5' primer and a J-beta primer mix. TCRdb reprocessed the 5' RACE reads via MiXCR and lists one record per CDR3 protein. The table lists some 1.5 million distinct CDR3 sequences, about 28% of them singletons. These data belong to a study of blood T cells in healthy people across ages. Germline V gene data show CDR1 as LGHDT and CDR2 as YNNKEL (reference sequence). Trimming removed 4 bases at V and 4 bases at J, with 19 bases between. The CDR3 loop spans 16 amino acids.

The TCR originated in a young woman in good health. The sample taken for sequencing was blood. This chain connects TRBV3-1 to TRBJ2-5; tentative D call: TRBD1 (6 bases). CDR3 in amino acids: CASSRLTTGNGETQYF. CDR3 DNA sequence: TGTGCCAGCAGCCGCCTGACAACAGGGAATGGAGAGACCCAGTACTTC.